This T cell receptor beta chain emerged from a study of cytotoxic CD8 clonotypes in ibrutinib-treated CLL. General study points: Pretreatment clonality was elevated relative to age-matched healthy donors and paralleled circulating CD8+ T-cell counts.

Trimming removed 0 bases at V and 8 bases at J, with 8 bases between. Germline V gene sequence: CDR1 SGHNT, CDR2 YENEEA. The CDR3 spans 14 residues. Method: immunoSEQ multiplex PCR; TCRdb's copy keeps in-frame clones and lacks some. The sample contains tens of thousands of clones, approximately 48% of which appear only once. In regard to this clone: Its antigen is unknown.

The sample consisted of PBMCs, taken before ibrutinib treatment. This receptor was obtained from a human donor with chronic lymphocytic leukemia. The chain combines TRBV11-3 with TRBJ1-6, with D unresolved. CDR3 in amino acids: CASSLERYYSPLHF. DNA of the CDR3: TGTGCCAGCAGCTTAGAAAGGTATTATTCACCCCTCCACTTT. The full variable domain, rest sourced from reference TRBV11-3 and TRBJ1-6, is EAGVVQSPRYKIIEKKQPVAFWCNPISGHNTLYWYLQNLGQGPELLIRYENEEAVDDSQLPKDRFSAERLKGVDSTLKIQPAELGDSAVYLCASSLERYYSPLHFGNGTRLTVT.